A selection of T cell receptor beta chains follows, all from one sample in a study of cytomegalovirus exposure and HLA in healthy donors. Libraries were prepared by immunoSEQ multiplex PCR; TCRdb keeps only in-frame clonotypes and omits some of them. The table shows about 250,000 clones, with roughly two thirds occurring only once. The sequencing sample was made of PBMCs. These receptors all come from a female donor in good health and CMV-seronegative. CDR3s leave out the opening cysteine and the closing phenylalanine or tryptophan. The order of the fields is J gene, D gene, V gene, CDR3 protein. A D gene is named only where the DNA matches it firmly.

TRBJ1-1 . TRBV30 AWTRWANTEAF
TRBJ1-1 . TRBV19 ASSIGPRKMNTEAF
TRBJ2-1 TRBD2 TRBV18 ASSNLAGGYNEQF
TRBJ1-5 . TRBV1 TSSQVVNQPQH
TRBJ2-3 . TRBV5-1 ASSLAKEATQY
TRBJ1-1 . TRBV7-9 ASSSGGMNTEAF
TRBJ2-5 TRBD2 TRBV20-1 SPRAGETQY
TRBJ1-5 . TRBV28 ASTTPGGGSQPQH
TRBJ1-2 . TRBV25-1 ASSVDRPRGGYT
TRBJ2-1 TRBD2 TRBV5-1 ASALAGVGVEQF
TRBJ1-5 TRBD1 TRBV6-1 ASSDNRGRQPQH
TRBJ1-2 . TRBV19 ASSIDATGTNYGYT
TRBJ2-7 TRBD1 TRBV2 ASSWSGQGVNEQY
TRBJ2-1 TRBD2 TRBV7-3 ASSLSPREGGLDEQF
TRBJ1-2 TRBD1 TRBV28 ASSLWHQGQGAFGYT
TRBJ2-1 . TRBV7-9 ASSYYNEQF
TRBJ2-7 TRBD2 TRBV11-1 ASSSRLAGGTVEQY
TRBJ2-3 . TRBV29-1 SVEGGLNTQY
TRBJ1-1 . TRBV21-1 ASSKAIRENTEAF
TRBJ2-5 TRBD2 TRBV12-5 ASGLGLAGGHETQY